This T cell receptor beta chain was captured in a study of control samples from healthy donors and cancer patients. Assay: immunoSEQ multiplex PCR; the TCRdb copy retains only in-frame clones and omits some. The profile shows about 190,000 clones, around 93% of them singletons. The length of the CDR3 is 16 residues. Germline CDR1 and CDR2: MNHEY and SVGEGT. J lost 6 bases, V lost 5 bases, and 10 bases had no gene match. The gene calls are TRBV6-2 or TRBV6-3 and TRBJ2-1; 10 bases fit TRBD1. Sequenced input: blood. The TCR originated in a man in his thirties or forties in good health. CDR3 DNA: TGTGCCAGCAGTGCCCTCTCCGGGACAGGGGTCAATGAGCAGTTCTTC. Its protein product is CASSALSGTGVNEQFF.